This record covers a single T cell receptor (beta chain). Under the authors' procedure: From reference gene primer amplification, estimates of nucleated cell counts were derived. The data were produced by immunoSEQ multiplex PCR, yet TCRdb's version contains in-frame clones alone and is incomplete. The V and J calls and clone size are taken from that table; D and trimming were inferred from the DNA. This table has 200,000 or so clones, 70% to 85% appearing once. This record comes from a study of blood T cell repertoires in COVID-19. The overall study: From T cells, B-cell-depleted T cells, or PBMCs came the material, which was cDNA or gDNA.

The CDR3 sequence is 16 residues long. V gave up 0 bases and J gave up 4 bases, with 15 bases separating them. Germline V gene lookup returns CDR1 MNHNY and CDR2 SVGAGI (reference sequence). The clonotype comes from a woman aged 25 to 39 with acute or convalescent COVID-19. The sample taken for sequencing was peripheral blood. This chain uses TRBV6-6 with TRBJ2-5; D possibly corresponds to TRBD2 (5 bases). CDR3 DNA: TGTGCCAGCAGTTACTCGCCCAAACGCGCGGGAGAGACCCAGTACTTC. Translated: CASSYSPKRAGETQYF.